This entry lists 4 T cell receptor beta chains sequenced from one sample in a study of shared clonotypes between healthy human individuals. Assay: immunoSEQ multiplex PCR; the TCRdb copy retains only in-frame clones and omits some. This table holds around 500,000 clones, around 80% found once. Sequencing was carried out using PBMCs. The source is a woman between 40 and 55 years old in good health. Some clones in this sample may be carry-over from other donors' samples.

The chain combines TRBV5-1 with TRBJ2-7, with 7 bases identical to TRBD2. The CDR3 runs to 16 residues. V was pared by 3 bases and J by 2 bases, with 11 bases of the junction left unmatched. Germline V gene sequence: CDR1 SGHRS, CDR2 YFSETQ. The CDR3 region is CASSSTETSFPYEQYF. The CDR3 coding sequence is TGCGCCAGCAGCTCGACGGAGACTAGCTTCCCCTACGAGCAGTACTTC. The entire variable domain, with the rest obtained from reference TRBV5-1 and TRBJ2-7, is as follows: KAGVTQTPRYLIKTRGQQVTLSCSPISGHRSVSWYQQTPGQGLQFLFEYFSETQRNKGNFPGRFSGRQFSNSRSEMNVSTLELGDSALYLCASSSTETSFPYEQYFGPGTRLTVT.

Written as DNA, the CDR3 is TGTGCCACCAGCAGAGTGTTCGGACAGGGAGGATTCGGTGAGCAGTTCTTC. This encodes CATSRVFGQGGFGEQFF. The chain couples TRBV15 to TRBJ2-1; 8 bases match TRBD1. The junction had 14 bases not matched to a gene; V was cut back by 1 base and J by 9 bases. The germline V gene has CDR1 LNHNV and CDR2 YYDKDF (reference sequence). The CDR3 loop spans 17 amino acids.

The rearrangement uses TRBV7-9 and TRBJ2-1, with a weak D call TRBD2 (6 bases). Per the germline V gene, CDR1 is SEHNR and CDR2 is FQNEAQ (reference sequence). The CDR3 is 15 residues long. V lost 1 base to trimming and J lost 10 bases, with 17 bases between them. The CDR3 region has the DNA TGTGCCAGCAGCTTAGGTCGAGGACTAATAGAGGAGCAGTTCTTC. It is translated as CASSLGRGLIEEQFF.

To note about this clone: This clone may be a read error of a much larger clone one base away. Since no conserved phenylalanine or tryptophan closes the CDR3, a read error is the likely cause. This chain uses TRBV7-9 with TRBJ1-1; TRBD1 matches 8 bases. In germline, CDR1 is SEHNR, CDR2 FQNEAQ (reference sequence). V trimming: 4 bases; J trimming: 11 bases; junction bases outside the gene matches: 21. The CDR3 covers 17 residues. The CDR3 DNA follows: TGTGCCAGCAGCTCAAGTGGCAGGGGGCTGGGGTCCGTTCTGGCTTTCTCT. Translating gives CASSSSGRGLGSVLAFS.